This T cell receptor beta chain was profiled in a study of shared clonotypes between healthy human individuals. General study points: The low donor count limited represented genetic and exposure-history diversity.

The germline V and J ends were trimmed by 4 bases and 7 bases, with 9 bases remaining between them. This CDR3 spans 12 amino acids. Germline V gene lookup returns CDR1 SGHRS and CDR2 YFSETQ. This clone has only a few counts. Its target is unknown. The sample holds other DNA sequences that translate to the same CDR3. Profiled with immunoSEQ multiplex PCR; TCRdb holds only in-frame clones, not every one. Altogether some 450,000 clones are present, roughly four fifths being singletons, with the ten largest covering around 12%. Specimen: PBMCs. The receptor was isolated from a woman in her 40s in good health. Some clones in this sample may be carry-over from other donors' samples. The chain recombines TRBV5-1 with TRBJ1-3; possibly TRBD1 for D (5 bases). CDR3 sequence (DNA): TGCGCCAGCAGCCCAGAGGGGAACACCATATATTTT. This codes for CASSPEGNTIYF.